The clone carrying this T cell receptor beta chain has a count of ten or more. Its antigen is not known. This specimen comes from a study of read filtering for tumor transcriptome and immune sequencing. Study as a whole: Mean patient age was roughly 61 years, range roughly 40 to 85; 17 male, 14 female.

This library used around 0.4 ug RNA and molecular barcoded adaptors spanning alpha/delta and beta/gamma chains. TCRdb redid the calling of the reads with MiXCR, one entry per CDR3 protein. The repertoire holds 39,000 or so distinct CDR3 sequences, around an eighth seen once, with approximately 28% in the top ten. Regarding the study as a whole: IR-seq and RNA-seq agreed better without single-read clonotypes. The CD138-negative fraction was mixed bone marrow immune cells, not pure T cells. In IR-seq, single-read clonotypes were roughly 80% of clonotypes but approximately 3.5% of reads.

The ends lost 8 bases at V and 0 bases at J; junction bases unmatched: 9. The CDR3 length is 16 residues. In germline, CDR1 is MDHEN, CDR2 SYDVKM. The sequenced sample was a population of CD138-negative cells sorted from bone marrow. The source is a donor aged 40 or over with multiple myeloma. This chain links TRBV28 with TRBJ2-3, with 9 positions matching TRBD2. CDR3 in DNA: TGTGCCAGCGGGATAGGGCTAGCGGGGAGCACAGATACGCAGTATTTT. Its protein is CASGIGLAGSTDTQYF.